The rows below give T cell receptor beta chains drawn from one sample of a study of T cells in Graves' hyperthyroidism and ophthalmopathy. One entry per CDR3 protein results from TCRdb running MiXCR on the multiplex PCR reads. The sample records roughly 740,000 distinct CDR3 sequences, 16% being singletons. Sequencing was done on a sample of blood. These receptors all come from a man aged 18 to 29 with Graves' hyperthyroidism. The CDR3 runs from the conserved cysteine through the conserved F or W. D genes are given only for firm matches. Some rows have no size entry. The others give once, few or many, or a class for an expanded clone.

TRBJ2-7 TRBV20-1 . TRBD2 TGCAGTGGGGCCCTAGCGGGGGGGGCCTACGAGCAGTACTTC CSGALAGGAYEQYF
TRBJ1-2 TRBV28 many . TGTGCCAGCACTCTACAGACAGGCATCTATGGCTACACCTTC CASTLQTGIYGYTF
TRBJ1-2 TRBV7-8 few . TGTGCCAGCAGCTTAGACGCTGGCAGGGCAACCTATCACTACGGCTACACCTTC CASSLDAGRATYHYGYTF
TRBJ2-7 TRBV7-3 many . TGTGCCAGCAGCGCCGGGCGGGGACCCTCCTACGAGCAGTACTTC CASSAGRGPSYEQYF
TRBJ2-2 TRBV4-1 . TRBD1 TGCGCCAGCAGCCAAGCCCGGGACAGGGCGAACACCGGGGAGCTGTTTTTT CASSQARDRANTGELFF
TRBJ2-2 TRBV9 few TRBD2 TGTGCCAGCAGCGTAGCTAGCGGGCCCGCGGGGGAGCTGTTTTTT CASSVASGPAGELFF
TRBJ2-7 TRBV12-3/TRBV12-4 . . TGTGCCAGCAGTTTAGTCGCGGATAGAGCCTACGAGCAGTACTTC CASSLVADRAYEQYF
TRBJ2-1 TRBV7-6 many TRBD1 TGTGCCAGCAGCCCGGACAGGGCGAGCTCCTACAATGAGCAGTTCTTC CASSPDRASSYNEQFF
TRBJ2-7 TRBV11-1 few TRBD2 TGCGCCAGCAGCCCATCCTCCCCTAGCGGGAGTAGAGAGCAGTACTTC CASSPSSPSGSREQYF
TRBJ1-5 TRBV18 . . TGTGCCAGCTCACCGCAGGGTGGAGGCAATCAGCCCCAGCATTTT CASSPQGGGNQPQHF
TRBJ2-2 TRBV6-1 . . TGTGCCAGCAGTTTCTCCCACGATGGGGTAGGCACCGGGGAGCTGTTTTTT CASSFSHDGVGTGELFF
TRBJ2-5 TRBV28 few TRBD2 TGTGCCAGCAGTTTATGGAACAGCGGGAGAGGAGAGACCCAGTACTTC CASSLWNSGRGETQYF
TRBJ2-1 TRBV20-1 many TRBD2 TGCAGTGCTAATCCGGGAGGGCTCTACAATGAGCAGTTCTTC CSANPGGLYNEQFF
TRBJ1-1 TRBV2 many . TGTGCCAGCAGTGAGGGTGGAGAAACTGAAGCTTTCTTT CASSEGGETEAFF
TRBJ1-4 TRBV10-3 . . TGTGCCATCAGTGAACAGGGACGGGCTAATGAAAAACTGTTTTTT CAISEQGRANEKLFF
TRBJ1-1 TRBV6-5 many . TGTGCCAGCAGTTACTCGATGGGAGGGGGGAACACTGAAGCTTTCTTT CASSYSMGGGNTEAFF
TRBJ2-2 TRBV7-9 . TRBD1 TGTGCCAGCAGCTTCGGGACAGTCACCGGGGAGCTGTTTTTT CASSFGTVTGELFF
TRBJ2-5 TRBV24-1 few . TGTGCCACCAGTGATAATGGGGGAGAGGAGACCCAGTACTTC CATSDNGGEETQYF
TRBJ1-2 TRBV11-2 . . TGTGCCAGCAGCTTAATCTCCCATGGCTACACCTTC CASSLISHGYTF